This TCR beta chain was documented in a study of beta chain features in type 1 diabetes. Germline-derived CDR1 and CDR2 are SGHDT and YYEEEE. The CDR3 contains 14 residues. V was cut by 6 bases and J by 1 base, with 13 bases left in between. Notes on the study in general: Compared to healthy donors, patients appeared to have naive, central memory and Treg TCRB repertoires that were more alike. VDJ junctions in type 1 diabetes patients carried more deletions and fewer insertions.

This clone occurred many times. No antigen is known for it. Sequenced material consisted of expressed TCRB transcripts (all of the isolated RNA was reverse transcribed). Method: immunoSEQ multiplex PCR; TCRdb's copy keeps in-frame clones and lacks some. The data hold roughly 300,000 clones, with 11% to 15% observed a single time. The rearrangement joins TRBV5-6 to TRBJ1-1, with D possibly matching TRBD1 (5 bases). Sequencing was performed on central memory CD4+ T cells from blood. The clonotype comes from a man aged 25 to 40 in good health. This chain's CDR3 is CASTPGLANTEAFF. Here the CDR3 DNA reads TGTGCCAGCACCCCGGGACTGGCGAACACTGAAGCTTTCTTT.